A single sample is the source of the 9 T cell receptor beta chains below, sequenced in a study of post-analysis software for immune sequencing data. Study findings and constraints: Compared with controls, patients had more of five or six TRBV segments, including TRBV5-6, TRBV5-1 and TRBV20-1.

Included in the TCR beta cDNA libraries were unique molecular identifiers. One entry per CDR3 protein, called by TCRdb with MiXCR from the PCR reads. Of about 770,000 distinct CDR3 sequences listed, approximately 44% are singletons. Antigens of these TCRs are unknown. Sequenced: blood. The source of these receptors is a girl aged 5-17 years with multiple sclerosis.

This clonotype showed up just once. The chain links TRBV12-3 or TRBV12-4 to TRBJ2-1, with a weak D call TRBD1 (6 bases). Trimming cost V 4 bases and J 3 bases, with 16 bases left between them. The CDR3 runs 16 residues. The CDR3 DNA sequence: TGTGCCAGCAGTTCATACAGGGTATGGGGCTACAATGAGCAGTTCTTC. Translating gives CASSSYRVWGYNEQFF.

The CDR3 nucleotides are TGCAGTGCTAGAGATTTTGGGCGCTCCTACGAGCAGTACTTC. Translating gives CSARDFGRSYEQYF. V is TRBV20-1 and J is TRBJ2-7; D gene unclear. Trimming took 0 bases from V and 0 from J, leaving 9 bases between them. Germline V CDR1 and CDR2: DFQATT, SNEGSKA (reference sequence). CDR3 size: 14 residues.

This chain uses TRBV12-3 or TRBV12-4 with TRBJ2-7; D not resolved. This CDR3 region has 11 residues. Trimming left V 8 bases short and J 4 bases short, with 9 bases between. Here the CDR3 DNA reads TGTGCCAGCTCCGGTCCATACGAGCAGTACTTC. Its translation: CASSGPYEQYF.

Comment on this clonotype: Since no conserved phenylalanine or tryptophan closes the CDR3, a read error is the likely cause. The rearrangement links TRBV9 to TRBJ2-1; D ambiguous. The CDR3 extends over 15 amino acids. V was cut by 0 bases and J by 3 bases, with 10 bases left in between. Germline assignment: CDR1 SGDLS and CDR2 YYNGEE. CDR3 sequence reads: CASSVVGNLYNEQFV. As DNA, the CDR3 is TGTGCCAGCAGCGTAGTAGGGAACCTCTACAATGAGCAGTTCGTC.

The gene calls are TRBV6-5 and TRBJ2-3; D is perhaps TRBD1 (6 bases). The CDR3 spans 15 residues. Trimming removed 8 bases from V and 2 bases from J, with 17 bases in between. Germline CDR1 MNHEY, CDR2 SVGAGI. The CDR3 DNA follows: TGTGCCAGCGCCCTCTCAGGGACACACACAGATACGCAGTATTTT. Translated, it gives CASALSGTHTDTQYF.

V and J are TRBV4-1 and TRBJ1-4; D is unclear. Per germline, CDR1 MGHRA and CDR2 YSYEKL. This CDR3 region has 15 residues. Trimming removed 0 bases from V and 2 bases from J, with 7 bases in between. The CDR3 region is CASSQEGNTNEKLFF. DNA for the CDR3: TGCGCCAGCAGCCAAGAGGGTAACACTAATGAAAAACTGTTTTTT.

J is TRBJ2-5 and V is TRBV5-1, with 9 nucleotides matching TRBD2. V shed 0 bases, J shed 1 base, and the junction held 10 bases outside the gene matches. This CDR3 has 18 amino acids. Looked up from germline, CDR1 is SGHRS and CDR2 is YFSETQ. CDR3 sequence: CASSLALAGSRLQETQYF. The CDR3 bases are TGCGCCAGCAGCTTGGCCCTAGCGGGGTCAAGGCTCCAAGAGACCCAGTACTTC.

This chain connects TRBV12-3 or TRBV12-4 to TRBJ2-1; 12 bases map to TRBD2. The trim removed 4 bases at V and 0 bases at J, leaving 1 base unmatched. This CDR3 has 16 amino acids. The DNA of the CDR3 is TGTGCCAGCAGTTCTAGCGGGAGGGCCTCCTACAATGAGCAGTTCTTC. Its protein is CASSSSGRASYNEQFF.

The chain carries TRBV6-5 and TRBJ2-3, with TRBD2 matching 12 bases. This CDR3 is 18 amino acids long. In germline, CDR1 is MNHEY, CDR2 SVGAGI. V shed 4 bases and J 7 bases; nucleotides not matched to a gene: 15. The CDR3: CASSSPQAGLAGRYTQYF. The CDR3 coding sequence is TGTGCCAGCAGTTCGCCACAAGCAGGACTAGCGGGAAGGTATACGCAGTATTTT.